Below, 27 T cell receptor beta chains from the same sample are listed, as sequenced in a study of radiation and T cells in renal cell carcinoma. The time point was: blood 4 weeks post-SBRT, at nephrectomy. Treatment noted: 15 Gy SBRT to primary tumor, nephrectomy 4 weeks later. Using immunoSEQ multiplex PCR, the repertoire was profiled, and TCRdb retains in-frame clones only, with some absent. The table has roughly 160,000 clones, roughly 90% seen once; the top ten hold about 10%. The source material was blood, sampled from a patient whose treatment included radiotherapy and nephrectomy. Every receptor here comes from a woman aged 45 to 65 with renal cell carcinoma.

The J gene is TRBJ2-2, the V gene TRBV7-3, with D possibly TRBD2 on 6 matching bases. The CDR3 spans 14 residues. Germline assignment: CDR1 SGHTA and CDR2 FQGTGA. The V end was cut by 4 bases, the J end by 3 bases, with 9 bases between. The CDR3 here is CASSSGVYTGELFF. As DNA, the CDR3 is TGTGCCAGCAGCTCGGGGGTTTACACCGGGGAGCTGTTTTTT.

The chain combines TRBV13 with TRBJ1-3; no clear D. The CDR3 loop spans 15 amino acids. CDR1 is PRHDT and CDR2 is FYEKMQ in the germline V gene (reference sequence). V lost 0 bases, J lost 2 bases, and 8 bases lay in between. The CDR3: CASSLGILTGNTIYF. The CDR3 nucleotides read TGTGCCAGCAGCTTAGGCATCCTCACTGGAAACACCATATATTTT.

The CDR3 spells CASSLAVDVSSGNTIYF. The CDR3 DNA follows: TGTGCCAGCAGCTTAGCAGTGGACGTGAGCTCTGGAAACACCATATATTTT. J is TRBJ1-3 and V is TRBV7-2; no clear D. The germline V and J ends were trimmed by 0 bases and 0 bases, with 12 bases remaining between them. The CDR3 has 17 amino acids. Germline-derived CDR1 and CDR2 are SGHTA and FQGNSA.

The chain uses TRBV9 and TRBJ2-2; D is possibly TRBD2 (7 bases). The germline CDR1 and CDR2 sequences are SGDLS and YYNGEE. V shed 3 bases and J shed 2 bases, with 14 bases lying between them. The CDR3 is made up of 16 amino acids. The chain's CDR3 is CASSAGASGNTGELFF. CDR3 DNA: TGTGCCAGCAGCGCGGGGGCTAGCGGAAACACCGGGGAGCTGTTTTTT.

The chain uses TRBV19 and TRBJ1-1; TRBD1 is a possible D gene (6 bases). Deletions cut 3 bases from V and 10 bases from J, with 15 bases between. This CDR3 comprises 13 residues. Germline-derived CDR1 and CDR2 are LNHDA and SQIVND (reference sequence). The CDR3 spells CASSIGGRGRAFF. The CDR3 DNA is TGTGCCAGTAGTATTGGGGGGAGGGGGAGAGCTTTCTTT.

The chain uses TRBV4-1 and TRBJ2-5; 8 nucleotides align to TRBD1. Losses at the gene ends were 4 bases for V and 5 bases for J; bases not matched to a gene: 9. Germline loops: CDR1 MGHRA, CDR2 YSYEKL. This CDR3 comprises 15 residues. CDR3 loop: CASSPRTGKVETQYF. CDR3 DNA: TGCGCCAGCAGCCCCCGGACAGGGAAGGTCGAGACCCAGTACTTC.

The chain couples TRBV30 to TRBJ1-4; unclear D gene. This CDR3 is 13 amino acids long. The germline gives CDR1 GTSNPN, CDR2 SVGIG (reference sequence). Trimming left V 1 base short and J 3 bases short, with 6 bases between. The chain's CDR3 is CAWSGDPNEKLFF. As DNA, the CDR3 is TGTGCCTGGAGTGGGGATCCTAATGAAAAACTGTTTTTT.

In regard to this clone: Other nucleotide sequences in the sample specify the same CDR3. The chain recombines TRBV7-9 with TRBJ1-4; D is undetermined. V lost 5 bases and J 0 bases, leaving 7 bases between the germline ends. Germline loops: CDR1 SEHNR, CDR2 FQNEAQ (reference sequence). The CDR3 is 14 residues long. Here the CDR3 DNA reads TGTGCCAGCAGCCTTGGGACAACTAATGAAAAACTGTTTTTT. It specifies CASSLGTTNEKLFF.

A single count supports this clone. The V gene is TRBV4-2, the J gene TRBJ1-2; D possibly corresponds to TRBD1 (6 bases). This CDR3 contains 18 residues. CDR1 and CDR2 (germline): LGHNA, YNFKEQ. The V end was cut by 0 bases, the J end by 4 bases, with 21 bases between. CDR3 nucleotides: TGTGCCAGCAGCCAAGATTTAGGGGGGGAACAGGGAGGCTATGGCTACACCTTC. Amino acids: CASSQDLGGEQGGYGYTF.

V usage is TRBV4-2 and J usage is TRBJ2-1, with TRBD1 identical over 11 bases. This CDR3 is built from 15 residues. V lost 3 bases to trimming and J lost 15 bases; unmatched junction nucleotides: 13. CDR1 is LGHNA, CDR2 YNFKEQ, per germline. The CDR3 DNA reads as TGTGCCAGCAGCCAGAACCATGGGGACGGGACAGGGGGGTTCTTC. Translating it yields CASSQNHGDGTGGFF.

This chain links TRBV5-4 with TRBJ2-2; D unclear. CDR3 length: 13 amino acids. Trimming took 2 bases from V and 0 from J, leaving 2 bases between them. Germline values: CDR1 SGHNT, CDR2 YYREEE (reference sequence). This CDR3 is CASSLPNTGELFF. The CDR3 DNA follows: TGTGCCAGCAGCTTACCGAACACCGGGGAGCTGTTTTTT.

The chain uses TRBV5-1 and TRBJ2-5; unclear D gene. Looked up from germline, CDR1 is SGHRS and CDR2 is YFSETQ. V gave up 1 base and J gave up 7 bases, with 14 bases separating them. The CDR3 has 14 amino acids. The CDR3 coding sequence is TGCGCCAGCAGCTTGCGTGTCGGTAGTCGGACCCAGTACTTC. Protein product: CASSLRVGSRTQYF.

V gene TRBV19 combines with J gene TRBJ1-5; D perhaps matches TRBD1 (6 bases). Germline V gene data show CDR1 as LNHDA and CDR2 as SQIVND (reference sequence). Trimming pared 3 bases from V and 1 base from J, leaving 13 bases between. CDR3 length equals 16 residues. The CDR3 DNA is TGTGCCAGTAGTATCTTACCGGGACAAAGCAATCAGCCCCAGCATTTT. It is translated as CASSILPGQSNQPQHF.

The rearrangement uses TRBV12-5 and TRBJ2-5; the match to TRBD1 covers 10 bases. This CDR3 has 16 residues. CDR1 and CDR2 from the germline V gene are LGHNT and FRNRAP. The junction had 6 bases not matched to a gene; V was cut back by 1 base and J by 4 bases. The CDR3 DNA sequence: TGTGCTAGTGGTTTGGCGGACAGGGGGTTTCGAGAGACCCAGTACTTC. The encoded protein is CASGLADRGFRETQYF.

The gene calls are TRBV6-6 and TRBJ1-2; perhaps TRBD1 as D (6 bases). V was pared by 7 bases and J by 8 bases, with 17 bases between. The germline gives CDR1 MNHNY, CDR2 SVGAGI (reference sequence). The CDR3 loop spans 13 amino acids. The CDR3 sequence is CASIPRETGGYTF. The CDR3 nucleotides are TGTGCCAGCATCCCCAGGGAGACAGGAGGCTACACCTTC.

This clone was picked up a small number of times. This rearrangement joins TRBV28 to TRBJ1-4; no firm D call. V was pared by 6 bases and J by 5 bases, with 13 bases between. This CDR3 has 14 amino acids. Germline loops: CDR1 MDHEN, CDR2 SYDVKM. The CDR3 DNA reads as TGTGCCAGCAGCACCGGGCCGAGAAATGAAAAACTGTTTTTT. It codes for CASSTGPRNEKLFF.

The chain has TRBV9 and TRBJ2-7, with D perhaps being TRBD1 or TRBD2 (6 bases each). The CDR3 totals 14 residues. V was pared by 3 bases and J by 2 bases, with 12 bases between. Germline CDR1 reads SGDLS; CDR2 reads YYNGEE. The chain's CDR3 is CASSEGRGPYEQYF. CDR3 bases: TGTGCCAGCAGCGAGGGACGGGGGCCCTACGAGCAGTACTTC.

The chain uses TRBV25-1 and TRBJ2-4, with 7 bases fitting TRBD1. CDR3 length equals 17 residues. Germline trimming cut 3 bases from V and 7 bases from J; bases unmatched to any gene: 15. Germline CDR1 is MGHDK and CDR2 is SYGVNS. CDR3 DNA sequence: TGTGCCAGCAGTGATTCGGTCAGGGGGAGTTTTCCCAACATTCAGTACTTC. As protein: CASSDSVRGSFPNIQYF. The whole variable domain, remainder taken from reference TRBV25-1 and TRBJ2-4, is EADIYQTPRYLVIGTGKKITLECSQTMGHDKMYWYQQDPGMELHLIHYSYGVNSTEKGDLSSESTVSRIRTEHFPLTLESARPSHTSQYLCASSDSVRGSFPNIQYFGAGTRLSVL.

This sequence joins TRBV6-1 and TRBJ1-5, with unresolved D. Germline loops: CDR1 MNHNS, CDR2 SASEGT. Trimming shortened V by 2 bases and J by 7 bases, and 12 bases separated the two germline ends. The CDR3 consists of 14 residues. The CDR3 nucleotides read TGTGCCAGCAGTGAAATTCGTAGACAACAGCCCCAGCATTTT. Translated, it gives CASSEIRRQQPQHF.

The V and J genes are TRBV28 and TRBJ1-5; D is unclear. The germline V gene has CDR1 MDHEN and CDR2 SYDVKM. The CDR3 runs to 14 residues. The germline V and J ends were trimmed by 6 bases and 2 bases, with 11 bases remaining between them. CDR3 amino acids: CASRMDRRNQPQHF. Here the CDR3 DNA reads TGTGCCAGCAGGATGGACCGACGCAATCAGCCCCAGCATTTT.

The chain couples TRBV11-2 to TRBJ2-5; 10 bases map to TRBD2. Unmatched junction bases numbered 7, after V lost 4 bases and J lost 5 bases. Per germline, CDR1 SGHAT and CDR2 FQNNGV. This CDR3 is built from 15 residues. CDR3: CASSSLAGFLETQYF. The CDR3 bases are TGTGCCAGCAGCTCACTAGCGGGGTTTTTGGAGACCCAGTACTTC. The whole variable domain, remainder taken from reference TRBV11-2 and TRBJ2-5, is EAGVAQSPRYKIIEKRQSVAFWCNPISGHATLYWYQQILGQGPKLLIQFQNNGVVDDSQLPKDRFSAERLKGVDSTLKIQPAKLEDSAVYLCASSSLAGFLETQYFGPGTRLLVL.

This clone was seen repeatedly, ten times or more. The chain links TRBV19 to TRBJ1-2; D perhaps matches TRBD1 (6 bases). Germline CDR1 reads LNHDA; CDR2 reads SQIVND (reference sequence). Trimming left V 10 bases short and J 2 bases short, with 8 bases between. CDR3 size: 11 residues. The CDR3 nucleotides are TGTGCCACCACAGGGAACTATGGCTACACCTTC. This translates into CATTGNYGYTF.

V and J are TRBV19 and TRBJ2-1, with TRBD1 matching over 7 bases. The CDR3 length is 15 residues. Germline V gene data show CDR1 as LNHDA and CDR2 as SQIVND (reference sequence). V dropped 9 bases and J dropped 3; count of bases not matched to a gene: 11. The CDR3 bases are TGTGCCAGCGCTTCCGGGACAGAACGCTACAATGAGCAGTTCTTC. It specifies CASASGTERYNEQFF. Drawing the rest from reference TRBV19 and TRBJ2-1, the complete variable domain is DGGITQSPKYLFRKEGQNVTLSCEQNLNHDAMYWYRQDPGQGLRLIYYSQIVNDFQKGDIAEGYSVSREKKESFPLTVTSAQKNPTAFYLCASASGTERYNEQFFGPGTRLTVL.

CDR3 coding DNA: TGTGCCAGCAGTTACTCGCGGGCACAGGGAGAGCAGTACTTC. Amino acids: CASSYSRAQGEQYF. The V call is TRBV6-5, the J call TRBJ2-7, with a weak D call TRBD1 (6 bases). Germline-derived CDR1 and CDR2 are MNHEY and SVGAGI. The germline V and J ends were trimmed by 0 bases and 7 bases, with 13 bases remaining between them. The CDR3 sequence is 14 residues long.

This clone was observed once. The CDR3 DNA reads as TGCGCCAGCAGCCCCTCAGGGGCGCGCGGAAACACCATATATTTT. Translating gives CASSPSGARGNTIYF. The rearrangement joins TRBV5-1 to TRBJ1-3; TRBD1 is a possible D gene (6 bases). The germline V gene encodes CDR1 SGHRS and CDR2 YFSETQ. Trimming stripped 4 bases from V and 4 bases from J, with 15 bases between. CDR3 length: 15 residues.

In DNA, the CDR3 is TGCGCCAGCAGCTTGGACTCCCCGGGACAGGGAATAACAGATACGCAGTATTTT. Protein product: CASSLDSPGQGITDTQYF. The V gene is TRBV5-1, the J gene TRBJ2-3, with 9 bases identical to TRBD1. The CDR3 sequence is 18 residues long. The germline CDR1 and CDR2 sequences are SGHRS and YFSETQ. Unmatched junction bases numbered 11, after V lost 0 bases and J lost 3 bases.

The J gene is TRBJ2-7, the V gene TRBV13; 7 bases line up with TRBD1. Germline CDR1 PRHDT, CDR2 FYEKMQ (reference sequence). V lost 3 bases to trimming and J lost 1 base; unmatched junction nucleotides: 9. The CDR3 is 16 amino acids. In nucleotides, the CDR3 is TGTGCCAGCAGCTTGCCCAGGGGACAGCCTTCCTACGAGCAGTACTTC. Translation gives CASSLPRGQPSYEQYF. The full variable domain, completed using reference TRBV13 and TRBJ2-7, is AAGVIQSPRHLIKEKRETATLKCYPIPRHDTVYWYQQGPGQDPQFLISFYEKMQSDKGSIPDRFSAQQFSDYHSELNMSSLELGDSALYFCASSLPRGQPSYEQYFGPGTRLTVT.